This is a list of T cell receptor beta chains from one sample in a study of cytomegalovirus exposure and HLA in healthy donors. TCRdb keeps only in-frame clones here, not all; method: immunoSEQ multiplex PCR. The table shows 100,000 to 120,000 clones, with more than 90% occurring only once. Sequencing was done on a sample of PBMCs. All receptors come from a woman under 30 in good health and CMV-seronegative. Both conserved end residues are part of each CDR3. The D gene is left open where the match is weak. Clone size is shown for a subset of rows, as once, few, many or a class of expanded clone.

TRBD2	-	TRBV5-5	TRBJ2-3	TGTGCCAGCAGCCGTAGCGGGGGGCTACCAGATACGCAGTATTTT	CASSRSGGLPDTQYF
TRBD1	-	TRBV19	TRBJ2-3	TGTGCCAGTAGGAGACAGGGCCCAGATACGCAGTATTTT	CASRRQGPDTQYF
TRBD1	-	TRBV27	TRBJ2-7	TGTGCCAGCAGTCACCACAGGGGCAACTACGAGCAGTACTTC	CASSHHRGNYEQYF
TRBD2	-	TRBV18	TRBJ2-7	TGTGCCAGCCAAAATGGACTAGCGGGCCACGAGCAGTACTTC	CASQNGLAGHEQYF
TRBD1	-	TRBV18	TRBJ2-1	TGTGCCAGCTCACTTACAGGGGTGACCTACAATGAGCAGTTCTTC	CASSLTGVTYNEQFF
TRBD1	-	TRBV7-6	TRBJ1-6	TGTGCCAGCAGCTCAACGATCTCTACAGGGGTAGGGTCACCCCTCCACTTT	CASSSTISTGVGSPLHF
-	-	TRBV7-6	TRBJ2-7	TGTGCCAGCAGCCCCTCCGTTCGAGGGGGAACCTACGAGCAGTACTTC	CASSPSVRGGTYEQYF
-	-	TRBV19	TRBJ1-2	TGTGCCAGTAGGCCGCAGGGCCCCAGCTATGGCTACACCTTC	CASRPQGPSYGYTF
-	-	TRBV25-1	TRBJ1-1	TGTGCCAGCAGTGAATCTGAGACAGGCCACACTGAAGCTTTCTTT	CASSESETGHTEAFF
-	-	TRBV5-1	TRBJ2-3	TGCGCCAGCAGCTTGGGACCAGGGCGGAAATTTGGGACAGATACGCAGTATTTT	CASSLGPGRKFGTDTQYF
TRBD1	-	TRBV13	TRBJ2-3	TGTGCCAGCAGCTTAATAAGGGGGCTTAGCACAGATACGCAGTATTTT	CASSLIRGLSTDTQYF
TRBD1	-	TRBV28	TRBJ2-1	TGTGCCAGCAACAAAGGGGGCAGCCTGTCCTACAATGAGCAGTTCTTC	CASNKGGSLSYNEQFF
TRBD1	-	TRBV11-1	TRBJ1-1	TGTGCCAGCAGCTTATGGCAGGGGGCGGCCATGAACACTGAAGCTTTCTTT	CASSLWQGAAMNTEAFF
TRBD1	-	TRBV11-2	TRBJ1-6	TGTGCCAGCAGCTTAGATCCAGGGGGCGGAGATTCACCCCTCCACTTT	CASSLDPGGGDSPLHF
-	-	TRBV28	TRBJ1-2	TGTGCCAGCACCATTAGTACAGGGTATAACTATGGCTACACCTTC	CASTISTGYNYGYTF
TRBD1	-	TRBV29-1	TRBJ2-5	TGCAGCGTTCTGGGACAGGGGCAAGAGACCCAGTACTTC	CSVLGQGQETQYF
TRBD1	-	TRBV6-6	TRBJ1-1	TGTGCCAGCAGTTACAATAACAGGGGGCGAGGGACTGAAGCTTTCTTT	CASSYNNRGRGTEAFF
-	-	TRBV7-3	TRBJ2-3	TGTGCCAGCAGCTTACTCGGCGGGAGCACAGATACGCAGTATTTT	CASSLLGGSTDTQYF
TRBD2	once	TRBV5-1	TRBJ2-1	TGCGCCAGCAGCGGGGGACTAGCGGGGGACAATGAGCAGTTCTTC	CASSGGLAGDNEQFF
-	once	TRBV27	TRBJ2-7	TGTGCCAGCAGTTTAGGCCTCGCCTACGAGCAGTACTTC	CASSLGLAYEQYF
-	-	TRBV28	TRBJ2-2	TGTGCCAGCGTCAGGGACACCGGGGAGCTGTTTTTT	CASVRDTGELFF